These 26 T cell receptor beta chains share one sample of origin, sequenced in a study of naive and memory T cell subsets. The beta constant-region primer was an equimolar mix of two oligonucleotides covering TRBC1 and TRBC2. Nested alpha and beta constant-region primers with the SP2 primer drove four PCR rounds on ligated cDNA. TCRdb processed the UMI-ligation and nested PCR reads anew with MiXCR; each CDR3 protein has one entry. Among some 83,000 distinct CDR3 sequences listed, approximately 9.2% were seen once. The sequencing input was naive CD8+ T cells from blood. These receptors originate from a human donor in good health.

This clonotype was picked up many times. The V call is TRBV7-8, the J call TRBJ1-4, with 11 nucleotides matching TRBD1. With V trimmed by 5 bases and J by 1 base, 6 bases remained unmatched. The CDR3 runs 17 residues. Germline CDR1 is SGHVS and CDR2 is FQNEAQ. The CDR3 DNA follows: TGTGCCAGCAGCCTACCCGGGACAGGGGGAACTAATGAAAAACTGTTTTTT. This gives the protein CASSLPGTGGTNEKLFF.

This clonotype was detected a few times. This sequence joins TRBV7-9 and TRBJ2-4; D is possibly TRBD2 (6 bases). Germline CDR1 SEHNR, CDR2 FQNEAQ (reference sequence). The CDR3 totals 14 residues. The V end was cut by 3 bases, the J end by 1 base, with 7 bases between. The CDR3 here is CASSLEGAKNIQYF. CDR3 coding DNA: TGTGCCAGCAGCTTGGAGGGGGCCAAAAACATTCAGTACTTC. The full variable domain, its missing parts supplied by reference TRBV7-9 and TRBJ2-4, is DTGVSQNPRHKITKRGQNVTFRCDPISEHNRLYWYRQTLGQGPEFLTYFQNEAQLEKSRLLSDRFSAERPKGSFSTLEIQRTEQGDSAMYLCASSLEGAKNIQYFGAGTRLSVL.

This clonotype was detected many times. This chain connects TRBV20-1 to TRBJ2-1, with 8 bases matching TRBD2. Germline assignment: CDR1 DFQATT and CDR2 SNEGSKA (reference sequence). Unmatched junction bases numbered 6, after V lost 0 bases and J lost 5 bases. The CDR3 extends over 15 amino acids. The CDR3 region has the DNA TGCAGTGCTAGAGATTTGGCGGGAGGAAACAATGAGCAGTTCTTC. Protein sequence: CSARDLAGGNNEQFF.

This clonotype appeared a few times. CDR3 in amino acids: CASRPTSADTQYF. CDR3 sequence (DNA): TGTGCCAGCAGACCGACTAGCGCAGATACGCAGTATTTT. The chain carries TRBV28 and TRBJ2-3; TRBD2 matches at 8 bases. The CDR3 has 13 residues. Germline assignment: CDR1 MDHEN and CDR2 SYDVKM. With V trimmed by 6 bases and J by 4 bases, 3 bases remained unmatched.

This clonotype was picked up many times. The V gene is TRBV29-1, the J gene TRBJ2-5, with D maybe TRBD1 (6 bases). Germline CDR1 reads SQVTM; CDR2 reads ANQGSEA. V gave up 6 bases and J gave up 2 bases, with 16 bases separating them. The CDR3 extends over 14 amino acids. CDR3 coding DNA: TGCAGCGTAGCACTCCGGACAGAACAAGAGACCCAGTACTTC. Translated, it gives CSVALRTEQETQYF.

This clonotype showed up just a few times. The V call is TRBV12-5, the J call TRBJ2-1, with 8 bases that match TRBD1. This CDR3 has 12 amino acids. V was pared by 6 bases and J by 10 bases, with 5 bases of the junction left unmatched. Germline CDR1 is LGHNT and CDR2 is FRNRAP. The CDR3 sequence is CASGPDRAEQFF. The CDR3 DNA reads as TGTGCTAGTGGCCCGGACAGGGCGGAGCAGTTCTTC.

In its sample, this clonotype was seen a few times. This chain uses TRBV20-1 with TRBJ2-2; no reliable D call. The CDR3 has 10 residues. The V end lost 2 bases, the J end lost 7 bases, and 2 bases lay between the germline ends. Germline V CDR1 and CDR2: DFQATT, SNEGSKA (reference sequence). The CDR3 region is CSARFGELFF. CDR3 DNA sequence: TGCAGTGCTAGATTCGGGGAGCTGTTTTTT.

This clonotype was picked up a small number of times. V gene TRBV7-8 combines with J gene TRBJ2-2; D is possibly TRBD1 (5 bases). V lost 10 bases, J lost 0 bases, and 12 bases lay in between. The length of the CDR3 is 14 residues. CDR1 and CDR2 from the germline V gene are SGHVS and FQNEAQ. CDR3 nucleotide sequence: TGTGCCACGGACACCCTTGCGAACACCGGGGAGCTGTTTTTT. Translated: CATDTLANTGELFF. The variable domain in full, with the rest retrieved from reference TRBV7-8 and TRBJ2-2, is GAGVSQSPRYKVAKRGQDVALRCDPISGHVSLFWYQQALGQGPEFLTYFQNEAQLDKSGLPSDRFFAERPEGSVSTLKIQRTQQEDSAVYLCATDTLANTGELFFGEGSRLTVL.

This clonotype has a count of ten or more. The genes are TRBV27 and TRBJ2-7, with a possible D match to TRBD1 (6 bases). The ends were cut back, 5 bases at V and 4 bases at J, with 12 bases in the middle. Germline assignment: CDR1 MNHEY and CDR2 SMNVEV (reference sequence). The CDR3 runs to 13 residues. This CDR3 reads CASSPQGLYEQYF. The CDR3 coding sequence is TGTGCCAGCAGTCCACAGGGTCTTTACGAGCAGTACTTC.

V and J are TRBV28 and TRBJ2-3; weak D call: TRBD2 (6 bases). CDR1 and CDR2 (germline): MDHEN, SYDVKM. The CDR3 loop spans 18 amino acids. V was clipped by 5 bases and J by 0 bases, with 21 bases between them. The CDR3 sequence: CASSTLGLLETSTDTQYF. The CDR3 nucleotides are TGTGCCAGCAGTACTTTGGGACTCTTAGAAACTAGCACAGATACGCAGTATTTT.

This chain links TRBV4-1 with TRBJ2-7; the D is unclear. This CDR3 is built from 14 residues. In germline, CDR1 is MGHRA, CDR2 YSYEKL. V was pared by 1 base and J by 2 bases, with 9 bases between. The CDR3 here is CASSQVRSAYEQYF. CDR3 nucleotide sequence: TGCGCCAGCAGCCAAGTTCGGTCCGCCTACGAGCAGTACTTC.

The chain recombines TRBV28 with TRBJ2-7; D is ambiguous. The CDR3 is 14 amino acids. The ends were cut back, 3 bases at V and 2 bases at J, with 11 bases in the middle. Germline V CDR1 and CDR2: MDHEN, SYDVKM. In DNA, the CDR3 is TGTGCCAGCAGTTTTCTGACAAACCCCTACGAGCAGTACTTC. It translates to CASSFLTNPYEQYF.

The V and J genes are TRBV7-8 and TRBJ2-3; D ambiguous. Germline V lookup: CDR1 SGHVS, CDR2 FQNEAQ. V gave up 2 bases and J gave up 2 bases, with 11 bases separating them. There are 15 residues in the CDR3. The CDR3 bases are TGTGCCAGCAGCTTAACCGGGCCGCCCACAGATACGCAGTATTTT. This sequence encodes CASSLTGPPTDTQYF. Supplemented by reference TRBV7-8 and TRBJ2-3, the full variable domain reads GAGVSQSPRYKVAKRGQDVALRCDPISGHVSLFWYQQALGQGPEFLTYFQNEAQLDKSGLPSDRFFAERPEGSVSTLKIQRTQQEDSAVYLCASSLTGPPTDTQYFGPGTRLTVL.

This clonotype was counted ten times or more. The CDR3 region is CASSQETSTDTQYF. In DNA, the CDR3 is TGCGCCAGCAGCCAGGAGACTAGCACAGATACGCAGTATTTT. J is TRBJ2-3 and V is TRBV4-3; D not certain. The CDR3 is 14 residues long. The V gene's germline CDR1 is LGHNA and CDR2 YSLEER. Trimming shortened V by 3 bases and J by 0 bases, and 7 bases separated the two germline ends.

This clonotype came up a few times. This chain uses TRBV5-1 with TRBJ2-1; 11 bases line up with TRBD1. The CDR3 totals 15 residues. Per the germline V gene, CDR1 is SGHRS and CDR2 is YFSETQ. V lost 2 bases and J lost 4; bases outside the gene matches: 2. Written as DNA, the CDR3 is TGCGCCAGCAGCTTAGGGACAGGGGGTTACAATGAGCAGTTCTTC. Translation: CASSLGTGGYNEQFF.

This clonotype was found many times. The CDR3 region has the DNA TGTGCCAGCAAATCCCGGGACAGGGACACCGGGGAGCTGTTTTTT. Translating gives CASKSRDRDTGELFF. The V and J genes are TRBV27 and TRBJ2-2; 9 bases are a match to TRBD1. The V and J ends lost 7 bases and 3 bases, in that order; junction bases with no gene match: 6. This CDR3 is built from 15 residues. Germline CDR1 is MNHEY and CDR2 is SMNVEV (reference sequence).

This rearrangement joins TRBV6-6 to TRBJ2-2; D is perhaps TRBD1 or TRBD2 (6 bases each). V lost 2 bases and J 3 bases, leaving 22 bases between the germline ends. Germline values: CDR1 MNHNY, CDR2 SVGAGI (reference sequence). CDR3 length: 19 amino acids. The CDR3, as DNA: TGTGCCAGCAGTTACGGTCCACCTAAACACAGGGAGGACACCGGGGAGCTGTTTTTT. The encoded protein is CASSYGPPKHREDTGELFF.

This sequence joins TRBV4-1 and TRBJ2-1, with TRBD2 as a possible D gene (7 bases). Trimming stripped 1 base from V and 9 bases from J, with 16 bases between. CDR3 length equals 15 residues. Germline CDR1 and CDR2: MGHRA and YSYEKL. CDR3 DNA sequence: TGCGCCAGCAGCCAAGGCCTAGGGGGGGCGTGTGAGCAGTTCTTC. This codes for CASSQGLGGACEQFF.

The J gene is TRBJ2-5, the V gene TRBV7-9, with TRBD2 matching over 7 bases. Germline V CDR1 and CDR2: SEHNR, FQNEAQ (reference sequence). The V segment lost 0 bases and the J segment 7 bases; nucleotides outside the gene matches: 17. CDR3 length equals 18 residues. The CDR3 here is CASSLARDAGAPGGTQYF. In DNA form, the CDR3 reads TGTGCCAGCAGCTTAGCGCGGGATGCGGGAGCCCCGGGGGGGACCCAGTACTTC.

This clonotype came up many times. V is TRBV3-1 and J is TRBJ2-2; unclear D gene. Trimming removed 5 bases from V and 4 bases from J, with 20 bases in between. CDR1 is LGHDT and CDR2 is YNNKEL in the germline V gene (reference sequence). The CDR3 runs 17 residues. For the CDR3, the DNA is TGTGCCAGCAGCTACGGACGACTCTGGGATTCCACCGGGGAGCTGTTTTTT. Residues: CASSYGRLWDSTGELFF.

A few counts support this clonotype. The genes are TRBV29-1 and TRBJ2-6; no definite D call. CDR3 length: 14 residues. Germline CDR1 reads SQVTM; CDR2 reads ANQGSEA. V lost 3 bases to trimming and J lost 0 bases, with 6 bases between them. CDR3 sequence (DNA): TGCAGCGTTGAGGACGGCTCTGGGGCCAACGTCCTGACTTTC. Translating it yields CSVEDGSGANVLTF.

This clonotype has more than one count but fewer than ten. This chain uses TRBV5-1 with TRBJ2-3; 10 nucleotides match TRBD2. The CDR3 spans 19 residues. The V and J ends lost 1 base and 0 bases, in that order; junction bases with no gene match: 11. Germline CDR1 SGHRS, CDR2 YFSETQ. This CDR3 is CASSLIPGLAAPSTDTQYF. The CDR3 nucleotides read TGCGCCAGCAGCTTGATCCCCGGACTAGCGGCTCCAAGCACAGATACGCAGTATTTT.

This clonotype occurred a few times. The rearrangement joins TRBV28 to TRBJ2-7, with D possibly TRBD2 on 5 matching bases. Trimming cost V 5 bases and J 6 bases, with 23 bases left between them. Germline assignment: CDR1 MDHEN and CDR2 SYDVKM. The CDR3 runs 16 residues. The CDR3 loop is CASSLLDPGVSGEQYF. DNA of the CDR3: TGTGCCAGCAGTCTCCTGGACCCCGGGGTTTCGGGCGAGCAGTACTTC.

This clonotype was counted at least ten times. The rearrangement joins TRBV27 to TRBJ2-1; 11 nucleotides line up with TRBD2. CDR1 and CDR2 (germline): MNHEY, SMNVEV (reference sequence). The V gene end was trimmed by 3 bases and the J gene end by 8 bases; junction bases not matched to a gene: 6. CDR3 size: 15 residues. CDR3 amino acids: CASSLSSGRPHEQFF. CDR3 coding DNA: TGTGCCAGCAGTTTGTCTAGCGGGAGGCCCCATGAGCAGTTCTTC.

This clonotype has at least ten counts. The chain recombines TRBV4-2 with TRBJ2-7, with TRBD1 as a possible D gene (6 bases). CDR1 and CDR2 (germline): LGHNA, YNFKEQ. CDR3 length: 16 residues. V lost 0 bases and J 2 bases, leaving 14 bases between the germline ends. The CDR3 reads CASSQDQGQPAYEQYF. The CDR3 bases are TGTGCCAGCAGCCAAGATCAGGGGCAACCAGCCTACGAGCAGTACTTC.

In its sample, this clonotype was seen many times. The V call is TRBV6-5, the J call TRBJ2-1; tentatively, D is TRBD2 (5 bases). The V gene's germline CDR1 is MNHEY and CDR2 SVGAGI. The CDR3 length is 17 residues. V was cut by 1 base and J by 4 bases, with 17 bases left in between. The CDR3, as DNA: TGTGCCAGCAGTTACTTCCTTGGCGGGCGCCTGTACAATGAGCAGTTCTTC. Amino acid sequence: CASSYFLGGRLYNEQFF.